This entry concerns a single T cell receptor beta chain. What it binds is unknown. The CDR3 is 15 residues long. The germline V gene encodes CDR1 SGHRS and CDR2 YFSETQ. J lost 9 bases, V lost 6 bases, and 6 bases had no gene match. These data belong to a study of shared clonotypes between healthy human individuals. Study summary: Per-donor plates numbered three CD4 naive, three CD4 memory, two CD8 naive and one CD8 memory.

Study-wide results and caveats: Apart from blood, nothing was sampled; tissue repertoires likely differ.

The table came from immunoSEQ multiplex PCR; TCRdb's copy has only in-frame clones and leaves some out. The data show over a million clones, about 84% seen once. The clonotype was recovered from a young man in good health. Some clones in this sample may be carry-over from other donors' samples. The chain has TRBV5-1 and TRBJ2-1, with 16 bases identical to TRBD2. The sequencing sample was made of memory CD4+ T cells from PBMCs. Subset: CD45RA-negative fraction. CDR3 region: CASTPGTSGRGEQFF. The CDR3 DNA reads TGCGCCAGCACCCCCGGGACTAGCGGGAGGGGTGAGCAGTTCTTC.